These T cell receptor beta chains were read from a single sample in a study of blood T cell repertoires in COVID-19. The table came from immunoSEQ multiplex PCR; TCRdb's copy has only in-frame clones and leaves some out. The sample includes approximately 230,000 clones, roughly 88% of them seen just once. The specimen was peripheral blood. Receptors originate from a woman aged 35 to 49 who had recovered from COVID-19. The CDR3 runs from the conserved cysteine through the conserved F or W. The D gene is left open where the match is weak. Some rows have no size entry. The others give once, few or many, or a class for an expanded clone.

>NA|TRBJ2-2|NA|TRBV4-3
CASSQDAGAGTGELFF
TGCGCCAGCAGCCAAGATGCAGGGGCGGGCACCGGGGAGCTGTTTTTT
>NA|TRBJ1-6|NA|TRBV7-9
CASSSPKGVYNSPLHF
TGTGCCAGCAGCTCACCGAAAGGGGTCTATAATTCACCCCTCCACTTT
>once|TRBJ1-2|TRBD1|TRBV30
CAWSWGTGAYTF
TGTGCCTGGAGTTGGGGGACAGGGGCCTACACCTTC
>NA|TRBJ2-1|TRBD2|TRBV29-1
CSVETSGSGNEQFF
TGCAGCGTGGAGACTAGCGGGAGTGGTAATGAGCAGTTCTTC
>NA|TRBJ2-2|NA|TRBV19
CATGAGVTGELFF
TGTGCCACCGGGGCAGGGGTAACCGGGGAGCTGTTTTTT
>once|TRBJ1-2|NA|TRBV10-3
CAISEGRGNYGYTF
TGTGCCATCAGTGAGGGCAGGGGTAACTATGGCTACACCTTC
>NA|TRBJ2-1|TRBD1|TRBV6-5
CASSYRGQGSNEQFF
TGTGCCAGCAGTTACCGGGGACAGGGGAGCAATGAGCAGTTCTTC
>NA|TRBJ1-5|NA|TRBV4-2
CASSQDNSGPNQPQHF
TGTGCCAGCAGCCAAGATAATTCTGGCCCCAATCAGCCCCAGCATTTT
>NA|TRBJ1-5|NA|TRBV6-6
CASSYSTGLQPQHF
TGTGCCAGCAGTTACTCGACTGGGTTACAGCCCCAGCATTTT
>NA|TRBJ2-7|NA|TRBV23-1
CASSQTGYEQYF
TGCGCCAGCAGTCAAACGGGCTACGAGCAGTACTTC
>NA|TRBJ2-5|NA|TRBV9
CASSRPTVGASETQYF
TGTGCCAGCAGCAGACCCACGGTGGGGGCAAGCGAGACCCAGTACTTC
>NA|TRBJ1-2|NA|TRBV24-1
CATRGAVGESQDGYTF
TGTGCCACCAGGGGGGCGGTGGGTGAGTCTCAGGATGGCTACACCTTC
>NA|TRBJ2-3|TRBD2|TRBV7-2
CASSLVGTSGSDTQYF
TGTGCCAGCAGCTTAGTTGGGACTAGCGGTTCAGATACGCAGTATTTT
>NA|TRBJ2-7|NA|TRBV6-2/TRBV6-3
CASSSELARSYEQYF
TGTGCCAGCAGTTCGGAACTAGCCCGATCCTACGAGCAGTACTTC
>NA|TRBJ2-2|NA|TRBV7-3
CASSPARLTTGELFF
TGTGCCAGCAGCCCCGCCAGGCTAACCACCGGGGAGCTGTTTTTT
>NA|TRBJ2-1|TRBD2|TRBV5-1
CASSRGDNEQFF
TGCGCCAGCAGTCGGGGGGACAATGAGCAGTTCTTC
>NA|TRBJ1-5|NA|TRBV28
CASSLYIDSIRQPQHF
TGTGCCAGCAGTTTATATATAGACAGCATTCGTCAGCCCCAGCATTTT
>NA|TRBJ1-5|TRBD1|TRBV28
CASSPPDRVAWPQHF
TGTGCCAGCAGTCCTCCCGACAGGGTGGCATGGCCCCAGCATTTT
>NA|TRBJ2-7|NA|TRBV19
CASSPWSSYSSYEQYF
TGTGCCAGTAGTCCATGGTCGTCCTATTCCTCCTACGAGCAGTACTTC
>NA|TRBJ1-6|NA|TRBV18
CASSPRGDSPLHF
TGTGCCAGCTCACCACGGGGGGATTCACCCCTCCACTTT
>NA|TRBJ1-5|NA|TRBV5-5
CASSLGIGSQPQHF
TGTGCCAGCAGCTTGGGCATAGGGAGTCAGCCCCAGCATTTT
>NA|TRBJ2-6|NA|TRBV19
CASSIEGGSGANVLTF
TGTGCCAGTAGTATAGAGGGGGGCTCTGGGGCCAACGTCCTGACTTTC
>NA|TRBJ1-4|TRBD1|TRBV4-3
CASSPDRGTTNEKLFF
TGCGCCAGCAGCCCAGACAGGGGCACGACTAATGAAAAACTGTTTTTT
>NA|TRBJ1-5|NA|TRBV5-8
CASSLGQSSNQPQHF
TGTGCCAGCAGCCTTGGACAGTCTAGCAATCAGCCCCAGCATTTT
>NA|TRBJ2-7|TRBD2|TRBV7-2
CASSLGTSGGFPYEQYF
TGTGCCAGCAGCTTAGGGACTAGCGGGGGTTTCCCCTACGAGCAGTACTTC
>NA|TRBJ2-7|NA|TRBV11-3
CASSSHYEQYF
TGTGCCAGCAGCTCACACTACGAGCAGTACTTC
>NA|TRBJ2-2|TRBD1|TRBV11-2
CASSRDRVGTGELFF
TGTGCCAGCAGCCGGGACAGGGTAGGGACCGGGGAGCTGTTTTTT
>NA|TRBJ1-1|NA|TRBV30
CAWNSGGRRDTEAFF
TGTGCCTGGAACAGTGGCGGCAGGAGGGACACTGAAGCTTTCTTT
>NA|TRBJ2-1|TRBD2|TRBV4-2
CASSQGGGSVAPYNEQFF
TGTGCCAGCAGCCAAGGGGGAGGGTCCGTGGCGCCCTACAATGAGCAGTTCTTC
>NA|TRBJ2-7|NA|TRBV11-3
CASSLRGYEQYF
TGTGCCAGCAGCTTAAGGGGCTACGAGCAGTACTTC
>NA|TRBJ1-3|NA|TRBV7-9
CASSLSGISGNTIYF
TGTGCCAGCAGCCTCTCGGGAATCTCTGGAAACACCATATATTTT
>few|TRBJ1-3|NA|TRBV7-7
CASSLSDMPGNTIYF
TGTGCTAGCAGCTTATCGGACATGCCTGGAAACACCATATATTTT
>NA|TRBJ2-7|NA|TRBV5-1
CASSLTGTHEQEQYF
TGCGCCAGCAGCCTGACCGGGACACATGAACAGGAGCAGTACTTC
>NA|TRBJ2-3|TRBD2|TRBV4-1
CASSQGLATDTQYF
TGCGCCAGCAGTCAGGGACTAGCCACAGATACGCAGTATTTT
>NA|TRBJ2-1|NA|TRBV2
CASSETGTYNEQFF
TGTGCCAGCAGTGAGACAGGGACTTACAATGAGCAGTTCTTC
>NA|TRBJ2-1|TRBD2|TRBV3-1/TRBV3-2
CASSQGFGTSGGKRNEQFF
TGTGCCAGCAGCCAAGGTTTTGGGACTAGCGGGGGAAAACGGAATGAGCAGTTCTTC
>NA|TRBJ2-7|NA|TRBV9
CASSVGPGLTYEQYF
TGTGCCAGCAGCGTAGGCCCGGGACTGACCTACGAGCAGTACTTC
>NA|TRBJ2-5|TRBD1|TRBV10-3
CAISEPGTGQETQYF
TGTGCCATCAGTGAGCCGGGGACAGGGCAAGAGACCCAGTACTTC
>NA|TRBJ1-2|NA|TRBV28
CASSLSGNYGYTF
TGTGCCAGCAGTTTATCAGGCAACTATGGCTACACCTTC
>NA|TRBJ1-2|TRBD1|TRBV10-3
CAISESGTANYGYTF
TGTGCCATCAGTGAGTCAGGGACAGCTAACTATGGCTACACCTTC
>once|TRBJ2-1|TRBD2|TRBV9
CASKGTSGSHEQFF
TGTGCCAGCAAAGGGACTAGCGGGAGTCATGAGCAGTTCTTC
>NA|TRBJ1-6|NA|TRBV4-3
CASSQDRMGDTYNSPLHF
TGCGCCAGCAGCCAAGATCGGATGGGGGACACCTATAATTCACCCCTCCACTTT
>NA|TRBJ1-5|NA|TRBV28
CASSRKLGSGNQPQHF
TGTGCCAGCAGTCGAAAACTTGGTAGTGGCAATCAGCCCCAGCATTTT
>NA|TRBJ2-7|TRBD2|TRBV6-2/TRBV6-3
CASSRLAGGLYEQYF
TGTGCCAGCAGCCGACTAGCGGGGGGGCTCTACGAGCAGTACTTC
>NA|TRBJ2-2|NA|TRBV28
CASSLGGAYGELFF
TGTGCCAGCAGTTTAGGGGGGGCGTACGGGGAGCTGTTTTTT
>NA|TRBJ2-2|NA|TRBV30
CAWGLRNTGELFF
TGTGCCTGGGGGCTAAGGAACACCGGGGAGCTGTTTTTT
>NA|TRBJ2-3|NA|TRBV2
CASRPLRDTDTQYF
TGTGCCAGCAGGCCACTCAGGGACACAGATACGCAGTATTTT
>NA|TRBJ1-6|NA|TRBV30
CACQTRGNNSPLHF
TGTGCCTGTCAGACCCGGGGGAATAATTCACCCCTCCACTTT
>NA|TRBJ2-2|TRBD1|TRBV5-1
CASSLRTGEAGELFF
TGCGCCAGCAGCCTCCGGACAGGGGAGGCCGGGGAGCTGTTTTTT
>NA|TRBJ1-5|NA|TRBV20-1
CSASTSDQPQHF
TGCAGTGCTAGTACTTCGGATCAGCCCCAGCATTTT
>once|TRBJ2-5|NA|TRBV7-9
CASITGYQETQYF
TGTGCCAGCATTACGGGATACCAAGAGACCCAGTACTTC
>NA|TRBJ1-1|NA|TRBV6-1
CASTFRGNTEAFF
TGTGCCAGCACCTTCAGGGGAAACACTGAAGCTTTCTTT
>NA|TRBJ2-2|NA|TRBV27
CASRARGTGELFF
TGTGCCAGCAGAGCCAGAGGAACCGGGGAGCTGTTTTTT
>NA|TRBJ1-3|NA|TRBV18
CASSPPGIQGSGNTIYF
TGTGCCAGCTCACCACCCGGGATACAGGGATCTGGAAACACCATATATTTT
>NA|TRBJ2-1|TRBD1|TRBV19
CASSSPPGQLDNEQFF
TGTGCCAGTAGTTCTCCACCGGGACAGTTAGACAATGAGCAGTTCTTC
>NA|TRBJ2-3|NA|TRBV27
CASSLWAGTDTQYF
TGTGCCAGCAGTTTATGGGCGGGGACAGATACGCAGTATTTT
>NA|TRBJ2-7|TRBD1|TRBV11-2
CASSLGDRGRYEQYF
TGTGCCAGCAGCTTAGGGGACAGGGGACGATACGAGCAGTACTTC
>NA|TRBJ2-7|TRBD2|TRBV4-2
CASSQLGGTGEQYF
TGTGCCAGCAGTCAACTCGGGGGGACTGGCGAGCAGTACTTC
>NA|TRBJ2-2|TRBD2|TRBV7-6
CASSSGRLNTGELFF
TGTGCCAGCAGCTCCGGGAGGTTAAACACCGGGGAGCTGTTTTTT